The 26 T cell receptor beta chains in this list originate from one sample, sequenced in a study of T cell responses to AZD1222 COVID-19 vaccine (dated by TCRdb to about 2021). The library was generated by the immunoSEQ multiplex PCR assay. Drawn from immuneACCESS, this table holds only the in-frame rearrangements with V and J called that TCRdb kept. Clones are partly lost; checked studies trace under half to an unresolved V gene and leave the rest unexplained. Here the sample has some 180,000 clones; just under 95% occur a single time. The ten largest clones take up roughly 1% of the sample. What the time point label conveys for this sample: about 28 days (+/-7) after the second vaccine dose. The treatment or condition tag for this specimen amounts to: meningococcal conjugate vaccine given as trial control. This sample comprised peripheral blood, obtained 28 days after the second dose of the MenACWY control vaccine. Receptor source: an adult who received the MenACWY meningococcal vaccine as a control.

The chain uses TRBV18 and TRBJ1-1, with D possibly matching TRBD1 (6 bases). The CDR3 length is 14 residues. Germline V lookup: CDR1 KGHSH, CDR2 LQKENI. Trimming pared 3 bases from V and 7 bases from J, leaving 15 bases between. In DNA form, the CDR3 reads TGTGCCAGCTCACCTACTCGGGGGGCGCATGAAGCTTTCTTT. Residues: CASSPTRGAHEAFF.

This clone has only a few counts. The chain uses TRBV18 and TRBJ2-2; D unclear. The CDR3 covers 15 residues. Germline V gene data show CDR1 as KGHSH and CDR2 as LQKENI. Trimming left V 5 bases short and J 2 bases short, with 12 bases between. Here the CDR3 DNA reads TGTGCCAGCTCATCTATACAGACAAACACCGGGGAGCTGTTTTTT. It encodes CASSSIQTNTGELFF.

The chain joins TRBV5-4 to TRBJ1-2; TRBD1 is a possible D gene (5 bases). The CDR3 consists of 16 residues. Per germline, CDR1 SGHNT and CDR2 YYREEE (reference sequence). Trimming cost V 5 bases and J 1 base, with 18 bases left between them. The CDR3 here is CASRPRGTANNYGYTF. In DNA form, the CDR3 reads TGTGCCAGCAGACCCAGAGGGACCGCCAATAACTATGGCTACACCTTC.

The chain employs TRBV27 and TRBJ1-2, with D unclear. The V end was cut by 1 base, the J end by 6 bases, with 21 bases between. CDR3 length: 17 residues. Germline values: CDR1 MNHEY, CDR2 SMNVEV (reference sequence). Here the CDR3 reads CASSLYRPTRGMDGYTF. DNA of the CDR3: TGTGCCAGCAGTTTATATAGGCCCACTCGAGGAATGGATGGCTACACCTTC.

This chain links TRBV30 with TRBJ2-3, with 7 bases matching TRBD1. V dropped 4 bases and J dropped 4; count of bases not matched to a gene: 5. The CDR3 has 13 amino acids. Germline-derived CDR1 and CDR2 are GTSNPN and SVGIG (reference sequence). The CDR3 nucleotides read TGTGCCTGGAACATCGGACAGGCAGATACGCAGTATTTT. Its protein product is CAWNIGQADTQYF.

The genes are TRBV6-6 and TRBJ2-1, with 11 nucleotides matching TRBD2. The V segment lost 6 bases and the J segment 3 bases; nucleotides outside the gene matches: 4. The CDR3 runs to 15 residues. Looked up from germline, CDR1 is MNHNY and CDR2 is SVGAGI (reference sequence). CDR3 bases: TGTGCCAGCAGCCCCACTAGCGGGGGCTACAATGAGCAGTTCTTC. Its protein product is CASSPTSGGYNEQFF.

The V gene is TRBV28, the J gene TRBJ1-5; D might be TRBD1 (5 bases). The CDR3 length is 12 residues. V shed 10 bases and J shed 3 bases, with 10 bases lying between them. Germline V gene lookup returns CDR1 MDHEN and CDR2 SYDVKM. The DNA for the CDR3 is TGTGCCACCGGGACGGCCAATCAGCCCCAGCATTTT. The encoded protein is CATGTANQPQHF.

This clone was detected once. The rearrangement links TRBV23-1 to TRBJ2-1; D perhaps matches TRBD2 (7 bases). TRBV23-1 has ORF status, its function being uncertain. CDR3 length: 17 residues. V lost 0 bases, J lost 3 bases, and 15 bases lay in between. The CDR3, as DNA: TGCGCCAGCAGTCAATCAAAGGGGGGGGCCCTCTACAATGAGCAGTTCTTC. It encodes CASSQSKGGALYNEQFF.

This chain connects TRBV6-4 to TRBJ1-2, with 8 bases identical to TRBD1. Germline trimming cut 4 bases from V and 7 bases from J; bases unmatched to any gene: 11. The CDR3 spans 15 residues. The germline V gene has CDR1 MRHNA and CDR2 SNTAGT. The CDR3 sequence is CASSATGGSDGGYTF. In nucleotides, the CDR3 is TGTGCCAGCAGTGCTACAGGGGGATCCGATGGTGGCTACACCTTC.

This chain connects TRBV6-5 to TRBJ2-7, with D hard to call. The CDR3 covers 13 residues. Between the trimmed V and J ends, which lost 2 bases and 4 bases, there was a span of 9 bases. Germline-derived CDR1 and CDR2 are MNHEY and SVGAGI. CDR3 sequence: CASSYGSVYEQYF. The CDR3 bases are TGTGCCAGCAGTTACGGATCAGTATACGAGCAGTACTTC.

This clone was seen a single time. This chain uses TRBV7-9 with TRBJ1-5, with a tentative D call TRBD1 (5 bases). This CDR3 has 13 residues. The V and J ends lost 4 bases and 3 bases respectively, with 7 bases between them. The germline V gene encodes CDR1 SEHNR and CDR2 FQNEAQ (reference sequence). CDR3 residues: CASSSQVNQPQHF. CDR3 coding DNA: TGTGCCAGCAGCTCACAGGTCAATCAGCCCCAGCATTTT.

In nucleotides, the CDR3 is TGTGCCAGCAGGGACGCGGGGAGGGCTTTCTTT. Encoded protein: CASRDAGRAFF. The rearrangement uses TRBV6-5 and TRBJ1-1; no clear D. The CDR3 covers 11 residues. With 6 bases removed from V and 11 bases from J, the gap between germline ends came to 13 bases. Germline V gene lookup returns CDR1 MNHEY and CDR2 SVGAGI.

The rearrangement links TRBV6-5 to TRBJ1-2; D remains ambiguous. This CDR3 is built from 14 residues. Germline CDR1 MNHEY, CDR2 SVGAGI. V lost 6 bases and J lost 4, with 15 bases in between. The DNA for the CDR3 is TGTGCCAGCAGGGATGGAGGGCCCCTCTATGGCTACACCTTC. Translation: CASRDGGPLYGYTF.

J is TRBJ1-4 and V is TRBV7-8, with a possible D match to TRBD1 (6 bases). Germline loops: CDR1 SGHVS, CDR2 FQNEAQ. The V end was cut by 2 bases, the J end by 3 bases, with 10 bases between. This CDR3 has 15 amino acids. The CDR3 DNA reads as TGTGCCAGCAGCTTACGGGGGGCATCTAATGAAAAACTGTTTTTT. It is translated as CASSLRGASNEKLFF.

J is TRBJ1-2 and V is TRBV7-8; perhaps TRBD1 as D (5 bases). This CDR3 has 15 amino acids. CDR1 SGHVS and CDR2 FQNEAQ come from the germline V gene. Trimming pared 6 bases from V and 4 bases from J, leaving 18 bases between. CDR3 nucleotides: TGTGCCAGCAGTCAAACCACCCAGGGCCTCTATGGCTACACCTTC. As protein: CASSQTTQGLYGYTF.

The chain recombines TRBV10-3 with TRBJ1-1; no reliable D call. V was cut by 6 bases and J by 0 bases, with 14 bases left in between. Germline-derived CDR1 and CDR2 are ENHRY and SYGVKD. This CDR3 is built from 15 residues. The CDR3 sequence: CAISPTEVMNTEAFF. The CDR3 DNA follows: TGTGCCATCAGCCCGACGGAAGTTATGAACACTGAAGCTTTCTTT.

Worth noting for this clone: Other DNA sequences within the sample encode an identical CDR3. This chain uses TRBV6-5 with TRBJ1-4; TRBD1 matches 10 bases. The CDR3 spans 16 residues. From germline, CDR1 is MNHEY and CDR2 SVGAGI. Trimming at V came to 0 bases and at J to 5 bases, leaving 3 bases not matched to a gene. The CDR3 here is CASSYSTGQGNEKLFF. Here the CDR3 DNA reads TGTGCCAGCAGTTACTCGACGGGACAGGGGAATGAAAAACTGTTTTTT.

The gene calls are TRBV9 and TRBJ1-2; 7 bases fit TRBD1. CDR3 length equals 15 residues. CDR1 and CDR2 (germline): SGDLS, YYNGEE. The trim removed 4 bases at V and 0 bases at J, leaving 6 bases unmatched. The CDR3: CASSRLDRTNYGYTF. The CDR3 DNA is TGTGCCAGCAGCCGTTTGGACAGGACTAACTATGGCTACACCTTC.

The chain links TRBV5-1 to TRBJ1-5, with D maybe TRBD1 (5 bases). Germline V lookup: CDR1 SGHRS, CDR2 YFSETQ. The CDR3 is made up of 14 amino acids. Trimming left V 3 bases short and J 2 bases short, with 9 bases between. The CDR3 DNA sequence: TGCGCCAGCAGCTATACAGGAGGCAATCAGCCCCAGCATTTT. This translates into CASSYTGGNQPQHF.

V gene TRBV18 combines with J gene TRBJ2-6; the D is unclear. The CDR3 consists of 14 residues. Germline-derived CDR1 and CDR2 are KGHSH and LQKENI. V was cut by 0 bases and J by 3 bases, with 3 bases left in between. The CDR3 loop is CASSPPGGANVLTF. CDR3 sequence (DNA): TGTGCCAGCTCACCACCTGGTGGGGCCAACGTCCTGACTTTC.

The CDR3 protein is CAWSSLSGVYGYTF. In DNA, the CDR3 is TGTGCCTGGAGTTCACTCTCAGGGGTCTATGGCTACACCTTC. The gene calls are TRBV30 and TRBJ1-2; tentatively, D is TRBD1 (6 bases). There are 14 residues in the CDR3. V lost 2 bases to trimming and J lost 4 bases, with 14 bases between them. Looked up from germline, CDR1 is GTSNPN and CDR2 is SVGIG (reference sequence).

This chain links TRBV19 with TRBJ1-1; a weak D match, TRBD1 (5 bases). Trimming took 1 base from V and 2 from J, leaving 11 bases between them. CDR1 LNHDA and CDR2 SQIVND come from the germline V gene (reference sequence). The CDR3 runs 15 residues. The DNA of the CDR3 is TGTGCCAGTAGTATAGTTTGGGGCCAAAACACTGAAGCTTTCTTT. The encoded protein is CASSIVWGQNTEAFF.

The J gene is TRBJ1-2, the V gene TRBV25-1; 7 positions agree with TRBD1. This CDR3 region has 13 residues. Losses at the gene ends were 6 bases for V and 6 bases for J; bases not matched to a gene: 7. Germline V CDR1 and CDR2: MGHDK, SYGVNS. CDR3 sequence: CASSPTGSNGYTF. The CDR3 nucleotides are TGTGCCAGCAGCCCGACAGGGAGTAATGGCTACACCTTC.

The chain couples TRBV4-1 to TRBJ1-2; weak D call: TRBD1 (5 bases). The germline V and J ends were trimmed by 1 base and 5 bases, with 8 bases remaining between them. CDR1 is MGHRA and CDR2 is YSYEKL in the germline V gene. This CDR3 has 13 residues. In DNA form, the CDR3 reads TGCGCCAGCAGCCAAGCCAGGGATTATGGCTACACCTTC. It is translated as CASSQARDYGYTF.

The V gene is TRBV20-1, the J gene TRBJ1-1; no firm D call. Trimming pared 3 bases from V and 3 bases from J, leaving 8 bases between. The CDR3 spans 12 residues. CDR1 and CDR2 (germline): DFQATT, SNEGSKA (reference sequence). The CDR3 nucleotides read TGCAGTGCTAGTGTCCGGGACACTGAAGCTTTCTTT. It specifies CSASVRDTEAFF.

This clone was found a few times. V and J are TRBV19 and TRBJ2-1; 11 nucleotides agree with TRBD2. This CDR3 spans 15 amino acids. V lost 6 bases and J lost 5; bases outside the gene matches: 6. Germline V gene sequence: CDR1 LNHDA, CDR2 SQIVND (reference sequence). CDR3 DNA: TGTGCCAGTAGGGGCCTAGCGGGGGGTGACAATGAGCAGTTCTTC. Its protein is CASRGLAGGDNEQFF. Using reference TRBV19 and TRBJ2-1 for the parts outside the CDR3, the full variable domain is DGGITQSPKYLFRKEGQNVTLSCEQNLNHDAMYWYRQDPGQGLRLIYYSQIVNDFQKGDIAEGYSVSREKKESFPLTVTSAQKNPTAFYLCASRGLAGGDNEQFFGPGTRLTVL.